Following are 32 T cell receptor beta chains from one sample sequenced in a study of cytomegalovirus exposure and HLA in healthy donors. Here immunoSEQ multiplex PCR was the method, and the copy in TCRdb shows in-frame clones only, minus some. The sample lists 140,000 or so clones, around 90% occurring once. Sequenced input: PBMCs. Receptors were obtained from a man younger than 35 in good health and CMV-seropositive.

The rearrangement joins TRBV5-1 to TRBJ2-1, with 9 bases lining up with TRBD1. With V trimmed by 2 bases and J by 7 bases, 7 bases remained unmatched. The CDR3 covers 15 residues. The germline CDR1 and CDR2 sequences are SGHRS and YFSETQ. CDR3 in amino acids: CASSFLPGQGNEQFF. CDR3 nucleotides: TGCGCCAGCAGCTTTCTCCCGGGACAGGGTAATGAGCAGTTCTTC.

V is TRBV10-2 and J is TRBJ1-1; a possible D gene is TRBD1 (5 bases). The CDR3 consists of 13 residues. The V end was cut by 11 bases, the J end by 4 bases, with 17 bases between. The germline V gene has CDR1 WSHSY and CDR2 SAAADI. The DNA for the CDR3 is TGCGCCTGTATAGGGGTTAGGAGCACTGAAGCTTTCTTT. Protein: CACIGVRSTEAFF.

This clone appeared once. The chain uses TRBV29-1 and TRBJ2-2, with D possibly being TRBD2 (5 bases). Germline V gene data show CDR1 as SQVTM and CDR2 as ANQGSEA. The CDR3 contains 11 residues. The V and J ends lost 7 bases and 8 bases respectively, with 11 bases between them. CDR3 protein: CSAHRGGELFF. CDR3 in DNA: TGCAGCGCCCATAGAGGGGGGGAGCTGTTTTTT.

V gene TRBV5-1 combines with J gene TRBJ2-1; D is unresolved. CDR3 length equals 13 residues. Trimming took 0 bases from V and 4 from J, leaving 5 bases between them. Germline CDR1 SGHRS, CDR2 YFSETQ. The CDR3 DNA follows: TGCGCCAGCAGCTTGGTAGATTACAATGAGCAGTTCTTC. Residues: CASSLVDYNEQFF.

The V gene is TRBV18, the J gene TRBJ2-1; TRBD1 aligns across 7 bases. Trimming took 3 bases from V and 6 from J; bases not matched to a gene: 14. Germline V lookup: CDR1 KGHSH, CDR2 LQKENI. The CDR3 consists of 17 residues. The CDR3: CASSPRQGNPLGNEQFF. CDR3 nucleotides: TGTGCCAGCTCACCCCGACAGGGTAACCCCTTGGGCAATGAGCAGTTCTTC.

The V and J genes are TRBV19 and TRBJ1-1, with D unclear. Germline assignment: CDR1 LNHDA and CDR2 SQIVND (reference sequence). V was cut by 5 bases and J by 0 bases, with 7 bases left in between. This CDR3 spans 13 amino acids. The CDR3 loop is CASSVRLNTEAFF. The DNA for the CDR3 is TGTGCCAGTAGTGTGCGATTGAACACTGAAGCTTTCTTT.

This clone appeared a few times. V usage is TRBV6-6 and J usage is TRBJ1-5; 8 bases are a match to TRBD1. The germline V gene encodes CDR1 MNHNY and CDR2 SVGAGI (reference sequence). The CDR3 is 14 amino acids. J lost 4 bases, V lost 4 bases, and 3 bases had no gene match. The CDR3 coding sequence is TGTGCCAGCAGTTGGACAGGGAGGAATCAGCCCCAGCATTTT. It is translated as CASSWTGRNQPQHF.

The sample holds a few counts of this clone. The chain is built from TRBV10-1 and TRBJ1-1; 7 nucleotides match TRBD1. Looked up from germline, CDR1 is WNHNN and CDR2 is SYGVQD (reference sequence). V dropped 3 bases and J dropped 11; count of bases not matched to a gene: 15. The CDR3 is 15 residues long. In nucleotides, the CDR3 is TGCGCCAGCAGTGACCCGGGGGACAGCAAAGTAGAGGCTTTCTTT. Its translation is CASSDPGDSKVEAFF.

CDR3 in amino acids: CASSLTPNYEQYF. The CDR3 nucleotides are TGTGCCAGCAGTCTTACCCCTAACTACGAGCAGTACTTC. The chain has TRBV6-5 and TRBJ2-7; the D is unclear. The CDR3 sequence is 13 residues long. Germline loops: CDR1 MNHEY, CDR2 SVGAGI. Deletions cut 5 bases from V and 3 bases from J, with 11 bases between.

Concerning this clone: The sample carries other DNA sequences with the same CDR3. This chain uses TRBV6-4 with TRBJ2-3; 11 nucleotides match TRBD2. Per the germline V gene, CDR1 is MRHNA and CDR2 is SNTAGT. The junction had 0 bases not matched to a gene; V was cut back by 0 bases and J by 4 bases. This CDR3 is built from 15 residues. In DNA form, the CDR3 reads TGTGCCAGCAGTGACTCTAGCGGGGGGGCAGATACGCAGTATTTT. Protein sequence: CASSDSSGGADTQYF.

The chain couples TRBV11-3 to TRBJ2-5, with 11 positions matching TRBD2. With V trimmed by 5 bases and J by 5 bases, 7 bases remained unmatched. CDR1 is SGHNT, CDR2 YENEEA, per germline. The CDR3 is 15 residues long. In DNA form, the CDR3 reads TGTGCCAGCAGCCTAGGACTAGCGGGCCAGGAGACCCAGTACTTC. It codes for CASSLGLAGQETQYF.

The V and J genes are TRBV6-1 and TRBJ1-1; D is ambiguous. The CDR3 covers 12 residues. Trimming took 6 bases from V and 7 from J, leaving 12 bases between them. Germline CDR1 MNHNS, CDR2 SASEGT. The DNA of the CDR3 is TGTGCCAGCAGCGACACGGTCAGTGAAGCTTTCTTT. It encodes CASSDTVSEAFF.

V gene TRBV30 combines with J gene TRBJ2-1; the match to TRBD2 covers 12 bases. The CDR3 loop spans 14 amino acids. J gave up 9 bases and V 5 bases, and 8 bases lay outside the gene matches. CDR1 is GTSNPN and CDR2 is SVGIG in the germline V gene (reference sequence). CDR3 in DNA: TGTGCCTGGGGACTAGCGGGGCTGGGAGGTGAGCAGTTCTTC. Translating gives CAWGLAGLGGEQFF.

CDR3 region: CASSAPGQGNTEAFF. CDR3 nucleotide sequence: TGTGCCAGCAGTGCCCCAGGACAGGGGAACACTGAAGCTTTCTTT. The chain recombines TRBV6-1 with TRBJ1-1, with TRBD1 matching over 8 bases. The V gene's germline CDR1 is MNHNS and CDR2 SASEGT. The CDR3 length is 15 residues. The J segment lost 1 base and the V segment lost 4 bases, leaving 5 bases of the junction unmatched.

This rearrangement joins TRBV7-8 to TRBJ1-2; D is undetermined. V was trimmed by 1 base and J by 7 bases, leaving 7 bases between them. Germline CDR1 and CDR2: SGHVS and FQNEAQ. CDR3 length: 12 residues. The CDR3, as DNA: TGTGCCAGCAGCTTAGGGGAGAGTGGCTACACCTTC. Its protein is CASSLGESGYTF.

The chain links TRBV6-5 to TRBJ1-3, with TRBD1 matching 7 bases. The CDR3 sequence is 15 residues long. J was trimmed by 5 bases and V by 0 bases; bases with no gene match: 4. Germline V gene lookup returns CDR1 MNHEY and CDR2 SVGAGI. CDR3: CASSYSGTARNTIYF. The CDR3 DNA sequence: TGTGCCAGCAGTTACTCTGGGACAGCTAGAAACACCATATATTTT.

This clone was counted a few times. The V call is TRBV30, the J call TRBJ1-2, with 7 bases that match TRBD1. In germline, CDR1 is GTSNPN, CDR2 SVGIG (reference sequence). The junction had 8 bases not matched to a gene; V was cut back by 2 bases and J by 5 bases. There are 14 residues in the CDR3. The CDR3 protein is CAWSSRRQGYGYTF. The CDR3 coding sequence is TGTGCCTGGAGTTCTCGGAGACAGGGATATGGCTACACCTTC.

The chain is built from TRBV5-1 and TRBJ2-1; 8 positions agree with TRBD2. The CDR3 runs 15 residues. V was clipped by 4 bases and J by 8 bases; unmatched bases: 11. Germline V gene lookup returns CDR1 SGHRS and CDR2 YFSETQ. In DNA, the CDR3 is TGCGCCAGCAGCGTATTGCCGGGACTAGAGGATGAGCAGTTCTTC. Translating it yields CASSVLPGLEDEQFF.

V gene TRBV28 combines with J gene TRBJ2-4, with D perhaps matching TRBD1 (5 bases). This CDR3 comprises 16 residues. Germline values: CDR1 MDHEN, CDR2 SYDVKM. V lost 7 bases and J lost 0, with 16 bases in between. Here the CDR3 DNA reads TGTGCCAGCACCTTCCAGGGCAGTCTAGCCAAAAACATTCAGTACTTC. It codes for CASTFQGSLAKNIQYF.

The rearrangement links TRBV30 to TRBJ2-7, with D unclear. Germline loops: CDR1 GTSNPN, CDR2 SVGIG (reference sequence). This CDR3 region has 11 residues. The V end was cut by 2 bases, the J end by 2 bases, with 4 bases between. For the CDR3, the DNA is TGTGCCTGGAGTCCCGCCTACGAGCAGTACTTC. Protein: CAWSPAYEQYF. Together with reference TRBV30 and TRBJ2-7, the CDR3 gives the full variable domain: SQTIHQWPATLVQPVGSPLSLECTVEGTSNPNLYWYRQAAGRGLQLLFYSVGIGQISSEVPQNLSASRPQDRQFILSSKKLLLSDSGFYLCAWSPAYEQYFGPGTRLTVT.

This clone has just one count. This rearrangement joins TRBV5-6 to TRBJ2-1; D is perhaps TRBD1 (5 bases). The CDR3 has 12 amino acids. Germline CDR1 and CDR2: SGHDT and YYEEEE. Trimming took 0 bases from V and 9 from J, leaving 7 bases between them. As DNA, the CDR3 is TGTGCCAGCAGCTTGGACAGGTCTGAGCAGTTCTTC. Translated: CASSLDRSEQFF.

This chain uses TRBV27 with TRBJ2-1; D perhaps matches TRBD1 (5 bases). Per germline, CDR1 MNHEY and CDR2 SMNVEV (reference sequence). There are 12 residues in the CDR3. V shed 9 bases and J shed 5 bases, with 11 bases lying between them. CDR3 nucleotide sequence: TGTGCCAGTAGCAGGGCCCACAATGAGCAGTTCTTC. It encodes CASSRAHNEQFF.

The chain has TRBV19 and TRBJ2-3; D may be TRBD2 (6 bases). Trimming cost V 6 bases and J 0 bases, with 7 bases left between them. Germline V CDR1 and CDR2: LNHDA, SQIVND (reference sequence). The CDR3 runs 13 residues. In nucleotides, the CDR3 is TGTGCCAGTAGACGGGAGAGCACAGATACGCAGTATTTT. This gives the protein CASRRESTDTQYF. Supplemented by reference TRBV19 and TRBJ2-3, the full variable domain reads DGGITQSPKYLFRKEGQNVTLSCEQNLNHDAMYWYRQDPGQGLRLIYYSQIVNDFQKGDIAEGYSVSREKKESFPLTVTSAQKNPTAFYLCASRRESTDTQYFGPGTRLTVL.

The chain has TRBV5-1 and TRBJ2-7; D is unclear. Germline V lookup: CDR1 SGHRS, CDR2 YFSETQ. V dropped 2 bases and J dropped 0 bases, with 9 bases sitting between them. CDR3 length equals 14 residues. CDR3 sequence reads: CASSFTATSYEQYF. In DNA form, the CDR3 reads TGCGCCAGCAGCTTCACTGCTACCTCCTACGAGCAGTACTTC.

This clone has more than one count but fewer than ten. This sequence joins TRBV7-2 and TRBJ1-1, with TRBD1 as a possible D gene (5 bases). V lost 5 bases to trimming and J lost 3 bases, with 13 bases between them. This CDR3 is built from 14 residues. Germline V lookup: CDR1 SGHTA, CDR2 FQGNSA. The CDR3 protein is CASSDDGAYTEAFF. DNA of the CDR3: TGTGCCAGCAGCGACGATGGGGCCTACACTGAAGCTTTCTTT.

The V and J genes are TRBV11-2 and TRBJ2-1; 13 positions match TRBD2. CDR3 length equals 16 residues. V dropped 5 bases and J dropped 8; count of bases not matched to a gene: 9. The germline CDR1 and CDR2 sequences are SGHAT and FQNNGV. The CDR3 loop is CASSPRGTSGTDEQFF. The CDR3 DNA reads TGTGCCAGCAGCCCCCGCGGGACTAGCGGGACTGATGAGCAGTTCTTC.

The CDR3 DNA reads TGTGCCACCAGCAGAGATGGAGTGTCTGGCCACGAGCAGTACTTC. This gives the protein CATSRDGVSGHEQYF. The rearrangement joins TRBV15 to TRBJ2-7, with D hard to call. V lost 0 bases, J lost 5 bases, and 14 bases lay in between. The CDR3 sequence is 15 residues long. Germline V gene sequence: CDR1 LNHNV, CDR2 YYDKDF (reference sequence).

The chain has TRBV13 and TRBJ2-5; maybe TRBD1 (6 bases). CDR1 PRHDT and CDR2 FYEKMQ come from the germline V gene (reference sequence). The ends were cut back, 4 bases at V and 2 bases at J, with 17 bases in the middle. The CDR3 covers 16 residues. The CDR3 region is CASSSRGQTLQETQYF. DNA of the CDR3: TGTGCCAGCAGCTCCCGTGGACAGACCCTACAAGAGACCCAGTACTTC.

The CDR3, as DNA: TGCAGCGTTAGAAAGGGGACAGGGCGGAACACTGAAGCTTTCTTT. This codes for CSVRKGTGRNTEAFF. The J gene is TRBJ1-1, the V gene TRBV29-1, with TRBD1 matching over 9 bases. This CDR3 is 15 amino acids long. The V gene end was trimmed by 5 bases and the J gene end by 1 base; junction bases not matched to a gene: 8. Germline V CDR1 and CDR2: SQVTM, ANQGSEA.

This clone was counted once. V is TRBV5-6 and J is TRBJ2-7; TRBD2 might be the D (5 bases). The CDR3 runs 15 residues. V was cut by 1 base and J by 6 bases, with 17 bases left in between. From germline, CDR1 is SGHDT and CDR2 YYEEEE. CDR3 sequence reads: CASSLFGPQAGEQYF. As DNA, the CDR3 is TGTGCCAGCAGCTTGTTTGGGCCCCAGGCGGGCGAGCAGTACTTC.

Turning to this clone: Additional DNA sequences in this sample encode the identical CDR3. The J gene is TRBJ2-1, the V gene TRBV13; a possible D gene is TRBD2 (6 bases). Germline values: CDR1 PRHDT, CDR2 FYEKMQ (reference sequence). V lost 2 bases and J lost 7, with 6 bases in between. The CDR3 is 12 residues long. Here the CDR3 DNA reads TGTGCCAGCAGCTTACGGGGGAATGAGCAGTTCTTC. Translated, it gives CASSLRGNEQFF.

The V call is TRBV19, the J call TRBJ2-7, with 9 bases matching TRBD1. Trimming at V came to 5 bases and at J to 0 bases, leaving 5 bases not matched to a gene. Per the germline V gene, CDR1 is LNHDA and CDR2 is SQIVND (reference sequence). This CDR3 region has 15 residues. The CDR3 protein is CASSPGTGSSYEQYF. In DNA, the CDR3 is TGTGCCAGTAGTCCAGGGACAGGGAGCTCCTACGAGCAGTACTTC.